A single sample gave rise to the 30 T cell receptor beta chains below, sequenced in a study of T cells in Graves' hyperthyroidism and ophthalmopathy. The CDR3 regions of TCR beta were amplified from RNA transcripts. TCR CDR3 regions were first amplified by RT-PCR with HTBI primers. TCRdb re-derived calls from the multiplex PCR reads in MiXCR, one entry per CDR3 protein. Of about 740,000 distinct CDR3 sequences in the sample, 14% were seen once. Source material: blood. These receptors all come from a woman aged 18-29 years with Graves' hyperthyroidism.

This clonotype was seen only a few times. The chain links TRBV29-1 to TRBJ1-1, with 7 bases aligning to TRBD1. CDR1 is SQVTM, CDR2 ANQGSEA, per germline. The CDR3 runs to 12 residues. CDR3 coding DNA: TGCAGGGCCGGGACAGTGAACACTGAAGCTTTCTTT. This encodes CRAGTVNTEAFF.

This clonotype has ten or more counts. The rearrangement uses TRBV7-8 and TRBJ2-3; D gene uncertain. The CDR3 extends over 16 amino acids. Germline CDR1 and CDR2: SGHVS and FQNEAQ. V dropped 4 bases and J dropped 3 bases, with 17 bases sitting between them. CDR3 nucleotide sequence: TGTGCCAGCAGCTCCCCCTCTGGGGTGAGGACAGATACGCAGTATTTT. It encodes CASSSPSGVRTDTQYF.

CDR3 loop: CACNRVRQETQYF. The CDR3 DNA is TGTGCCTGCAATCGAGTCCGTCAAGAGACCCAGTACTTC. The rearrangement joins TRBV2 to TRBJ2-5; D is undetermined. Trimming shortened V by 11 bases and J by 2 bases, and 15 bases separated the two germline ends. CDR3 size: 13 residues. Germline values: CDR1 SNHLY, CDR2 FYNNEI.

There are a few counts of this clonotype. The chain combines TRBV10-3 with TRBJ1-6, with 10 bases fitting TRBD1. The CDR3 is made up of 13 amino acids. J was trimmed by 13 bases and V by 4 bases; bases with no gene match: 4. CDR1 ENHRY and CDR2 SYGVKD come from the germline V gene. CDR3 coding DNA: TGTGCCATCAGTGCGGGACAGGGGAATCCCCTCCACTTT. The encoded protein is CAISAGQGNPLHF.

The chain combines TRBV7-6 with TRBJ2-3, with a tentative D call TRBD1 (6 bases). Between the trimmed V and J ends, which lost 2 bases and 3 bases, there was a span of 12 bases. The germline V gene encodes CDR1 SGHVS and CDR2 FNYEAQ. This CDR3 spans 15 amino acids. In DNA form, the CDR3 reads TGTGCCAGCAGCTTACAGGGGTACAGGACAGATACGCAGTATTTT. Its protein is CASSLQGYRTDTQYF.

Here the CDR3 DNA reads TGTGCCAGCTCACCAAGTGTAAATCAGCCCCAGCATTTT. It is translated as CASSPSVNQPQHF. The chain uses TRBV18 and TRBJ1-5; no reliable D call. In germline, CDR1 is KGHSH, CDR2 LQKENI. The CDR3 extends over 13 amino acids. V was trimmed by 2 bases and J by 4 bases, leaving 6 bases between them.

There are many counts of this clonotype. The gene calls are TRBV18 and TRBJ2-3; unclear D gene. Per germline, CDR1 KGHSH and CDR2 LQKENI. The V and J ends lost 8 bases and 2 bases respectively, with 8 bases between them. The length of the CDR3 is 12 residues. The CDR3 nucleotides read TGTGCCAGCAGTCCCTACACAGATACGCAGTATTTT. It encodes CASSPYTDTQYF.

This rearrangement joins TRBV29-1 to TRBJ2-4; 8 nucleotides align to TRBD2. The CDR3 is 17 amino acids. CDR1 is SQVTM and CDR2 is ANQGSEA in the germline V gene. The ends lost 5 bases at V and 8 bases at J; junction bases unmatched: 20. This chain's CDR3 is CSVYSPTGLAGRDIQYF. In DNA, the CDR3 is TGCAGCGTTTACTCCCCCACGGGGCTAGCGGGTAGGGACATTCAGTACTTC.

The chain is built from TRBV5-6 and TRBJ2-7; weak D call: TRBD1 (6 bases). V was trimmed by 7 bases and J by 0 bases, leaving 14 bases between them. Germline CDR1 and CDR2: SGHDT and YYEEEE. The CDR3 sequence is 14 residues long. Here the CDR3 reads CASGLWTVSYEQYF. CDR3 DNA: TGTGCCAGCGGCCTATGGACAGTCTCCTACGAGCAGTACTTC.

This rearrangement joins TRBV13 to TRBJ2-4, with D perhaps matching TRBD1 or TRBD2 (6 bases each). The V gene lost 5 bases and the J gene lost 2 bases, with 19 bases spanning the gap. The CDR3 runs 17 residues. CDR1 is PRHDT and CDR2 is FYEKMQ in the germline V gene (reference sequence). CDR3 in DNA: TGTGCCAGCAGCGCCCCCGGTAGGGGGGTCACCAAAAACATTCAGTACTTC. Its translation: CASSAPGRGVTKNIQYF.

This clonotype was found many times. CDR3 coding DNA: TGTGCCAGCAGCTTAGCGGGACTCAGCACAGATACGCAGTATTTT. Amino acid sequence: CASSLAGLSTDTQYF. The rearrangement joins TRBV7-2 to TRBJ2-3, with D possibly matching TRBD2 (6 bases). V lost 0 bases and J lost 0, with 7 bases in between. The CDR3 consists of 15 residues. In germline, CDR1 is SGHTA, CDR2 FQGNSA.

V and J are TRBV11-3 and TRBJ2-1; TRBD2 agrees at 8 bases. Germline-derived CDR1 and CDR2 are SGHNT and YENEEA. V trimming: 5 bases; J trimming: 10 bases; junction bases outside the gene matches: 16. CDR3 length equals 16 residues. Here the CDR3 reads CASSQIAGRAGREQFF. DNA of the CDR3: TGTGCCAGCAGCCAAATAGCGGGGAGGGCAGGAAGGGAGCAGTTCTTC.

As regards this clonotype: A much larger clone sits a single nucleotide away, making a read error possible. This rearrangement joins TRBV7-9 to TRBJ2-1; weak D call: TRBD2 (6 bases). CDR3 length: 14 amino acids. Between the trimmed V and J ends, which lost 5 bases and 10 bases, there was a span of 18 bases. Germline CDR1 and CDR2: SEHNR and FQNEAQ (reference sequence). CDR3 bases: TGTGCCAGCAGCCCGGAGTTTTCGGCGGGAGAGCAGTTCTTC. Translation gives CASSPEFSAGEQFF.

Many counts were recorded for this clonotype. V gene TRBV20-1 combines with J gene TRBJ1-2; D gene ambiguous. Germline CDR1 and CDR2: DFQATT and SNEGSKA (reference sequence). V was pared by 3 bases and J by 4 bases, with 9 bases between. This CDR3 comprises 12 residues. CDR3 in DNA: TGCAGTGCTAGTGGAAAGGGCTATGGCTACACCTTC. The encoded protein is CSASGKGYGYTF.

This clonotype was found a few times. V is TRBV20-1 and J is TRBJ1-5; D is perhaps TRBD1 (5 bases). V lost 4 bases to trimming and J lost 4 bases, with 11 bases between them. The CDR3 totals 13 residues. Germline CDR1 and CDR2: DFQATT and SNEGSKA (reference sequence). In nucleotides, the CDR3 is TGCAGTGCTAACAGCAGGGAGAATCAGCCCCAGCATTTT. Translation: CSANSRENQPQHF.

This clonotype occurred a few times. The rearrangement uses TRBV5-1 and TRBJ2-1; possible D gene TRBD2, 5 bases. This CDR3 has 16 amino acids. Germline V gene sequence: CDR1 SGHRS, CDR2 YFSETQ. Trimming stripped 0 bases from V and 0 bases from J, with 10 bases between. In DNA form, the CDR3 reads TGCGCCAGCAGCTTGGAGACTATCAACTCCTACAATGAGCAGTTCTTC. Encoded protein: CASSLETINSYNEQFF.

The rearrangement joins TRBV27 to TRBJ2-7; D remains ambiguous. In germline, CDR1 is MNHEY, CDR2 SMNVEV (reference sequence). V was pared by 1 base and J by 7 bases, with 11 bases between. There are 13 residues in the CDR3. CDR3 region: CASSLLQNEEQYF. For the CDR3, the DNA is TGTGCCAGCAGTTTATTACAGAACGAGGAGCAGTACTTC.

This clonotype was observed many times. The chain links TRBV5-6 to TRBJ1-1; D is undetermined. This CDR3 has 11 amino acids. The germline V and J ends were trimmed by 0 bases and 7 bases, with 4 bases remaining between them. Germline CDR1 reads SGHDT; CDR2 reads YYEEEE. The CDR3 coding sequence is TGTGCCAGCAGCTTGGGTTTTGAAGCTTTCTTT. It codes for CASSLGFEAFF.

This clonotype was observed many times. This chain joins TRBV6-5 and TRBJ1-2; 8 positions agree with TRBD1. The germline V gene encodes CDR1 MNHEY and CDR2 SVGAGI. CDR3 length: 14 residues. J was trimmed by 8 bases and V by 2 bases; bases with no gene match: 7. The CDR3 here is CASSYQQGVEGYTF. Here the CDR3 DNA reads TGTGCCAGCAGTTACCAACAGGGGGTGGAAGGCTACACCTTC.

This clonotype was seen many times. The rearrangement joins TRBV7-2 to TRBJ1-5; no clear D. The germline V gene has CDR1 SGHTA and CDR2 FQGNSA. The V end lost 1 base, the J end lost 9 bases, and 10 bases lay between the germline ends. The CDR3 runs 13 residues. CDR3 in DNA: TGTGCCAGCAGCTTAGGAACGAGGTGGCCCCAGCATTTT. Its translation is CASSLGTRWPQHF. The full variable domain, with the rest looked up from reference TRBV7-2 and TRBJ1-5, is GAGVSQSPSNKVTEKGKDVELRCDPISGHTALYWYRQSLGQGLEFLIYFQGNSAPDKSGLPSDRFSAERTGGSVSTLTIQRTQQEDSAVYLCASSLGTRWPQHFGDGTRLSIL.

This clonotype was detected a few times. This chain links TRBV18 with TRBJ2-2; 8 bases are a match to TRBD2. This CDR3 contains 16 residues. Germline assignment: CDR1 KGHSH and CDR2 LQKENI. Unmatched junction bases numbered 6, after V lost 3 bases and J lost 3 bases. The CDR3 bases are TGTGCCAGCTCACCGAGAGCGGGAGACTACACCGGGGAGCTGTTTTTT. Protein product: CASSPRAGDYTGELFF.

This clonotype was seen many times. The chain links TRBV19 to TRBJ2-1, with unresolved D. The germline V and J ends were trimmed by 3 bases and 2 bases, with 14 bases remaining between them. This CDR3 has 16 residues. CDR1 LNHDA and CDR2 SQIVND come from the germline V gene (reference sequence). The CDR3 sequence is CASSIPARRPYNEQFF. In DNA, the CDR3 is TGTGCCAGTAGTATCCCGGCTCGGCGGCCCTACAATGAGCAGTTCTTC. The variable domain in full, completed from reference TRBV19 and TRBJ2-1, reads DGGITQSPKYLFRKEGQNVTLSCEQNLNHDAMYWYRQDPGQGLRLIYYSQIVNDFQKGDIAEGYSVSREKKESFPLTVTSAQKNPTAFYLCASSIPARRPYNEQFFGPGTRLTVL.

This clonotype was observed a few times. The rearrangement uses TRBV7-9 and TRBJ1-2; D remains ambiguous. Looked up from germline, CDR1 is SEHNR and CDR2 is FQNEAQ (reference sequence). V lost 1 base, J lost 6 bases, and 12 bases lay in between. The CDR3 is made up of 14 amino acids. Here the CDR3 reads CASSLGFQRNGYTF. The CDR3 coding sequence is TGTGCCAGCAGCTTAGGCTTCCAGCGTAATGGCTACACCTTC.

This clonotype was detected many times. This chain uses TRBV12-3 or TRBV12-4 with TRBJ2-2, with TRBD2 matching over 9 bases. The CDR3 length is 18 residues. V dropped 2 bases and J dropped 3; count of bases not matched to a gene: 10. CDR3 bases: TGTGCCAGCAGTTTACCCGAGCTAGCGGGACGCGACACCGGGGAGCTGTTTTTT. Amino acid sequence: CASSLPELAGRDTGELFF.

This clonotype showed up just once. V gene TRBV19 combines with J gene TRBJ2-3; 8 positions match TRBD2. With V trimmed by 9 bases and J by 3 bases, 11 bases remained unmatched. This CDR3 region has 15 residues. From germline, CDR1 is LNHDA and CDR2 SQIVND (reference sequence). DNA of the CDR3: TGTGCCAGGACCGCCCCGCAGCGGGGGACAGATACGCAGTATTTT. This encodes CARTAPQRGTDTQYF. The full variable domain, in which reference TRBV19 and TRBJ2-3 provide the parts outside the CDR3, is DGGITQSPKYLFRKEGQNVTLSCEQNLNHDAMYWYRQDPGQGLRLIYYSQIVNDFQKGDIAEGYSVSREKKESFPLTVTSAQKNPTAFYLCARTAPQRGTDTQYFGPGTRLTVL.

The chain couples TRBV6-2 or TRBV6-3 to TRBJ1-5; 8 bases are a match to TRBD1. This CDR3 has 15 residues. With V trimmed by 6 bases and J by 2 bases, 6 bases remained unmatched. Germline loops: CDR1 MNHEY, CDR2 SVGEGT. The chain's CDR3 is CASRGQGERNQPQHF. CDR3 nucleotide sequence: TGTGCCAGCAGAGGACAGGGTGAACGCAATCAGCCCCAGCATTTT.

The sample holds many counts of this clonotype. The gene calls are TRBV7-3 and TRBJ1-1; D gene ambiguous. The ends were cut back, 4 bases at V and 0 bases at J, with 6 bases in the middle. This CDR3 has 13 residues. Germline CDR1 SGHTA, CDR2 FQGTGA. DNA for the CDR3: TGTGCCAGCAGCTCTTCGGTGAACACTGAAGCTTTCTTT. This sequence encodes CASSSSVNTEAFF.

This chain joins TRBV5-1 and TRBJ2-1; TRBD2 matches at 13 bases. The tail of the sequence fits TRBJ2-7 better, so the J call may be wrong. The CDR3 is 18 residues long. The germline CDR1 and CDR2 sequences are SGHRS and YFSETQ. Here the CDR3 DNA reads TGCGCCAGCAGCTTGGCGACTAGCGGGAGGAGCTCCTACAATGAGCAGTACTTC. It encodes CASSLATSGRSSYNEQYF.

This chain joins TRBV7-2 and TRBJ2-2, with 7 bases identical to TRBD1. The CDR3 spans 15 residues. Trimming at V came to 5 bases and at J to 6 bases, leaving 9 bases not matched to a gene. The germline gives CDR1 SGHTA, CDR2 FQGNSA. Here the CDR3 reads CASSPTGTLAGELFF. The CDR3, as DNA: TGTGCCAGCAGCCCGACAGGGACGTTGGCCGGGGAGCTGTTTTTT.

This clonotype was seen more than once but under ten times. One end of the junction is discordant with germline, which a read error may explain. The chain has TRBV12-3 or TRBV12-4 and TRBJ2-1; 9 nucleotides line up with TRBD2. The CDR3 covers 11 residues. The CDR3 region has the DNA TGTGCCAGCAGCTTAGCGGGAGAGGAGTTCTTC. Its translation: CASSLAGEEFF.